Below, one T cell receptor (beta chain) is given with its context. Its antigen is unknown. TCRdb's table, derived via immunoSEQ multiplex PCR, lists solely in-frame clones and lacks some. Altogether about 140,000 clones are present, roughly 92% being singletons, with the ten largest covering around 1.7%. The germline V gene encodes CDR1 MGHRA and CDR2 YSYEKL. This CDR3 has 16 amino acids. V lost 0 bases and J lost 1, with 10 bases in between. These data originate in a study of T cell responses to AZD1222 COVID-19 vaccine. As for the study in general: Second-dose intervals of approximately 4 or approximately 12 weeks were pooled.

Study-level results: The reported proportion of spike-specific TCRs targeting unmutated variant regions was nearly half. Mostly white British, mostly female donors; authors suggested clonal diversity may be underestimated.

The rearrangement links TRBV4-1 to TRBJ2-1, with D possibly matching TRBD2 (6 bases). Sequences were derived from peripheral blood, sampled on day 0 of AZD1222 vaccination. The sequence came from an adult in good health. CDR3 bases: TGCGCCAGCAGCCAAGAAGGGAGCGGGTCCTACAATGAGCAGTTCTTC. Its protein product is CASSQEGSGSYNEQFF.